The 7 T cell receptor beta chains below come from one sample, sequenced in a study of blood T cell repertoires in COVID-19 (dated by TCRdb to 2018 to 2020). Libraries were made using the immunoSEQ multiplex PCR assay. TCRdb holds this immuneACCESS table with in-frame rearrangements only. Some clones are missing; in checked studies, unresolved V genes explain under half, and the rest has no known cause. For this sample there are about 370,000 clones; roughly 90% appear just once. Of the sample, about 0.86% falls within the top ten clones. The specimen was PBMCs or T cells enriched from blood (not recorded which). The receptors come from a woman between 40 and 55 years old who had been exposed to COVID-19.

This clone has only one observation. The genes are TRBV13 and TRBJ2-7, with 11 bases matching TRBD2. Germline CDR1 PRHDT, CDR2 FYEKMQ (reference sequence). Trimming took 0 bases from V and 4 from J; bases not matched to a gene: 2. The CDR3 spans 15 residues. Here the CDR3 DNA reads TGTGCCAGCAGCTTAGGCCCTAGCGGGAGGTACGAGCAGTACTTC. Translating gives CASSLGPSGRYEQYF.

This clone was found a few times. The chain couples TRBV19 to TRBJ2-7, with D possibly matching TRBD1 (6 bases). Trimming pared 3 bases from V and 0 bases from J, leaving 9 bases between. The CDR3 loop spans 14 amino acids. CDR1 and CDR2 (germline): LNHDA, SQIVND (reference sequence). The CDR3 spells CASSIYRDSYEQYF. DNA of the CDR3: TGTGCCAGTAGTATCTACAGGGACTCCTACGAGCAGTACTTC. Full variable domain (outside the CDR3, taken from reference TRBV19 and TRBJ2-7): DGGITQSPKYLFRKEGQNVTLSCEQNLNHDAMYWYRQDPGQGLRLIYYSQIVNDFQKGDIAEGYSVSREKKESFPLTVTSAQKNPTAFYLCASSIYRDSYEQYFGPGTRLTVT.

The chain uses TRBV30 and TRBJ1-5; possibly TRBD1 for D (6 bases). CDR3 length: 17 residues. Trimming pared 0 bases from V and 4 bases from J, leaving 19 bases between. The V gene's germline CDR1 is GTSNPN and CDR2 SVGIG (reference sequence). CDR3 in amino acids: CAWSVDRSPGGNQPQHF. CDR3 nucleotides: TGTGCCTGGAGTGTCGACAGGTCCCCGGGGGGTAATCAGCCCCAGCATTTT.

The gene calls are TRBV5-1 and TRBJ2-3; D might be TRBD2 (6 bases). This CDR3 contains 19 residues. V was shortened by 7 bases and J by 4 bases, with 31 bases between the two germline ends. CDR1 is SGHRS, CDR2 YFSETQ, per germline. The CDR3, as DNA: TGCGCCAGCTCCCGGTCGCAGGGCGGGGTGAGCGGAAAGCCAGATACGCAGTATTTT. This codes for CASSRSQGGVSGKPDTQYF.

The genes are TRBV12-3 or TRBV12-4 and TRBJ2-5, with D unresolved. There are 13 residues in the CDR3. V lost 4 bases and J 8 bases, leaving 14 bases between the germline ends. The CDR3 loop is CASSSYTAETQYF. Here the CDR3 DNA reads TGTGCCAGCAGTTCCTATACCGCTGAAACCCAGTACTTC.

The gene calls are TRBV9 and TRBJ2-5; 11 bases align to TRBD1. The V gene's germline CDR1 is SGDLS and CDR2 YYNGEE. Losses at the gene ends were 4 bases for V and 7 bases for J; bases not matched to a gene: 12. There are 16 residues in the CDR3. CDR3 region: CASSLRDRGGDWTQYF. CDR3 DNA: TGTGCCAGCAGCCTGAGGGACAGGGGGGGTGATTGGACCCAGTACTTC.

In the case of this clone: Other nucleotide sequences from this sample produce the same CDR3. The rearrangement joins TRBV9 to TRBJ2-7, with TRBD2 matching 7 bases. Germline trimming cut 4 bases from V and 0 bases from J; bases unmatched to any gene: 7. Germline lookup yields CDR1 SGDLS and CDR2 YYNGEE. The length of the CDR3 is 15 residues. CDR3 nucleotides: TGTGCCAGCAGCCCCCGGGGAGGGAGCTCCTACGAGCAGTACTTC. This translates into CASSPRGGSSYEQYF.